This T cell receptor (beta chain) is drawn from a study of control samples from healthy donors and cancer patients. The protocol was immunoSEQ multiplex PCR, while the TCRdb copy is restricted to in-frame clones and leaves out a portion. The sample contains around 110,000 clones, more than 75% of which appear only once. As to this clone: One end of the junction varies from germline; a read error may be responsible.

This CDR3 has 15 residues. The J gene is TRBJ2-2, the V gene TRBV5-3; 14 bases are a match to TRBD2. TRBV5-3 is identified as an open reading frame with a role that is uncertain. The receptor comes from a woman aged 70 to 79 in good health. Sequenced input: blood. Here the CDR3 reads CARSWTSGRHRGAVF. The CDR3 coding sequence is TGTGCCAGAAGCTGGACTAGCGGGAGGCACCGGGGAGCTGTTTTT.